Each of the 27 T cell receptor beta chains below was sequenced from the same sample in a study of control samples from healthy donors and cancer patients. Assay: immunoSEQ multiplex PCR; the TCRdb copy retains only in-frame clones and omits some. The sample contains around 150,000 clones, 85% to 95% of which appear only once. The sample comprised blood. The receptor set was obtained from a woman aged 40 to 50 in good health.

This chain connects TRBV12-3 or TRBV12-4 to TRBJ1-1; D gene ambiguous. This CDR3 spans 11 amino acids. The V gene lost 8 bases and the J gene lost 1 base, with 5 bases spanning the gap. The DNA for the CDR3 is TGTGCCAGCCGGGCGAACACTGAAGCTTTCTTT. This codes for CASRANTEAFF.

This rearrangement joins TRBV5-6 to TRBJ2-4, with D perhaps matching TRBD2 (6 bases). Germline V gene lookup returns CDR1 SGHDT and CDR2 YYEEEE. The CDR3 consists of 16 residues. Trimming shortened V by 2 bases and J by 0 bases, and 12 bases separated the two germline ends. The CDR3 DNA sequence: TGTGCCAGCAGCTTACCGACGGGACTAGCCAAAAACATTCAGTACTTC. This codes for CASSLPTGLAKNIQYF. Together with reference TRBV5-6 and TRBJ2-4, the CDR3 gives the full variable domain: DAGVTQSPTHLIKTRGQQVTLRCSPKSGHDTVSWYQQALGQGPQFIFQYYEEEERQRGNFPDRFSGHQFPNYSSELNVNALLLGDSALYLCASSLPTGLAKNIQYFGAGTRLSVL.

The chain links TRBV11-2 to TRBJ1-2, with TRBD1 identical over 9 bases. Germline V gives CDR1 SGHAT, CDR2 FQNNGV. V shed 1 base and J 3 bases; nucleotides not matched to a gene: 9. This CDR3 has 17 amino acids. CDR3 nucleotides: TGTGCCAGCAGCTTAGTCGGGACAGGGCGGTGGGACTATGGCTACACCTTC. Translation: CASSLVGTGRWDYGYTF. Together with reference TRBV11-2 and TRBJ1-2, the CDR3 gives the full variable domain: EAGVAQSPRYKIIEKRQSVAFWCNPISGHATLYWYQQILGQGPKLLIQFQNNGVVDDSQLPKDRFSAERLKGVDSTLKIQPAKLEDSAVYLCASSLVGTGRWDYGYTFGSGTRLTVV.

The rearrangement links TRBV5-4 to TRBJ1-1; 7 nucleotides agree with TRBD1. This CDR3 spans 15 amino acids. Germline trimming cut 3 bases from V and 0 bases from J; bases unmatched to any gene: 5. Germline V gene sequence: CDR1 SGHNT, CDR2 YYREEE (reference sequence). The CDR3 sequence: CASSSGQTMNTEAFF. CDR3 in DNA: TGTGCCAGCAGCTCGGGACAGACAATGAACACTGAAGCTTTCTTT.

The rearrangement uses TRBV6-5 and TRBJ2-7, with TRBD2 matching over 9 bases. CDR1 and CDR2 from the germline V gene are MNHEY and SVGAGI. The J segment lost 7 bases and the V segment lost 5 bases, leaving 6 bases of the junction unmatched. The CDR3 covers 13 residues. CDR3 residues: CASSIAGAGEQYF. CDR3 in DNA: TGTGCCAGCAGTATAGCGGGAGCAGGGGAGCAGTACTTC.

This chain joins TRBV9 and TRBJ2-5, with 8 bases that match TRBD1. V trimming: 0 bases; J trimming: 1 base; junction bases outside the gene matches: 5. The CDR3 spans 16 residues. CDR1 and CDR2 from the germline V gene are SGDLS and YYNGEE. The CDR3 sequence: CASSVASGGPQETQYF. The CDR3 nucleotides read TGTGCCAGCAGCGTAGCCTCAGGGGGCCCCCAAGAGACCCAGTACTTC.

The gene calls are TRBV9 and TRBJ2-1; 7 bases fit TRBD1. The CDR3 runs 16 residues. Germline assignment: CDR1 SGDLS and CDR2 YYNGEE. Trimming at V came to 0 bases and at J to 0 bases, leaving 3 bases not matched to a gene. The CDR3 sequence is CASSVARDSSYNEQFF. In nucleotides, the CDR3 is TGTGCCAGCAGCGTAGCGAGGGACAGCTCCTACAATGAGCAGTTCTTC.

The J gene is TRBJ1-2, the V gene TRBV6-5, with no clear D. CDR3 length: 15 residues. Trimming cost V 0 bases and J 2 bases, with 10 bases left between them. The germline V gene encodes CDR1 MNHEY and CDR2 SVGAGI. The CDR3 sequence is CASSYSGRSNYGYTF. DNA of the CDR3: TGTGCCAGCAGTTACTCGGGCAGATCGAACTATGGCTACACCTTC.

The V call is TRBV6-5, the J call TRBJ2-1; perhaps TRBD1 as D (6 bases). The CDR3 is 12 residues long. The V gene lost 2 bases and the J gene lost 15 bases, with 14 bases spanning the gap. Germline V gives CDR1 MNHEY, CDR2 SVGAGI. The CDR3 spells CASSYGQGHRFF. The CDR3 DNA reads as TGTGCCAGCAGTTACGGGCAGGGGCACCGGTTCTTC.

The chain couples TRBV7-2 to TRBJ2-3; 10 bases are a match to TRBD2. In germline, CDR1 is SGHTA, CDR2 FQGNSA. The CDR3 spans 16 residues. J was trimmed by 5 bases and V by 5 bases; bases with no gene match: 10. CDR3 residues: CASSPSERGGLDTQYF. The CDR3 bases are TGTGCCAGCAGCCCCAGTGAGCGGGGGGGGTTAGATACGCAGTATTTT.

The V gene is TRBV7-6, the J gene TRBJ1-6, with TRBD1 matching over 8 bases. Losses at the gene ends were 3 bases for V and 1 base for J; bases not matched to a gene: 11. The germline CDR1 and CDR2 sequences are SGHVS and FNYEAQ. The CDR3 has 19 amino acids. The CDR3 DNA sequence: TGTGCCAGCAGCTTGGTCCAGGGGGCGCAAGGGTCCTATAATTCACCCCTCCACTTT. Protein: CASSLVQGAQGSYNSPLHF.

For this clone: Other nucleotide sequences from this sample produce the same CDR3. V and J are TRBV7-2 and TRBJ1-2; D gene unclear. V gave up 0 bases and J gave up 5 bases, with 7 bases separating them. The germline gives CDR1 SGHTA, CDR2 FQGNSA. This CDR3 contains 13 residues. The CDR3 loop is CASSLAQAYGYTF. The CDR3 DNA follows: TGTGCCAGCAGCTTAGCTCAGGCGTATGGCTACACCTTC.

This rearrangement joins TRBV9 to TRBJ1-2; D call uncertain. The V and J ends lost 1 base and 2 bases respectively, with 9 bases between them. CDR3 length: 14 residues. Germline V lookup: CDR1 SGDLS, CDR2 YYNGEE. This CDR3 is CASSVTGTNYGYTF. The CDR3 DNA is TGTGCCAGCAGCGTAACGGGTACAAACTATGGCTACACCTTC.

V is TRBV6-5 and J is TRBJ2-7; D might be TRBD2 (7 bases). Germline-derived CDR1 and CDR2 are MNHEY and SVGAGI. V was cut by 6 bases and J by 4 bases, with 16 bases left in between. The CDR3 has 14 amino acids. The CDR3, as DNA: TGTGCCAGCAGGAGCCCGGGGGGCAGGTACGAGCAGTACTTC. This gives the protein CASRSPGGRYEQYF.

CDR3 sequence reads: CASSQGVDSGYGYTF. The CDR3 DNA sequence: TGTGCCAGCAGCCAAGGTGTAGACAGTGGCTATGGCTACACCTTC. This sequence joins TRBV4-2 and TRBJ1-2, with D perhaps TRBD1 (5 bases). Germline-derived CDR1 and CDR2 are LGHNA and YNFKEQ. The length of the CDR3 is 15 residues. V was pared by 1 base and J by 4 bases, with 13 bases between.

The chain joins TRBV4-3 to TRBJ1-5; maybe TRBD1 (6 bases). The CDR3 extends over 16 amino acids. Germline values: CDR1 LGHNA, CDR2 YSLEER. The ends were cut back, 0 bases at V and 10 bases at J, with 19 bases in the middle. The CDR3 is CASSQDLATGLGPQHF. In DNA, the CDR3 is TGCGCCAGCAGCCAAGATTTGGCGACAGGACTCGGACCCCAGCATTTT.

V gene TRBV9 combines with J gene TRBJ1-2; 7 bases are a match to TRBD1. Trimming removed 4 bases from V and 0 bases from J; junction bases left unmatched: 12. The germline V gene encodes CDR1 SGDLS and CDR2 YYNGEE. This CDR3 spans 17 amino acids. The CDR3 region is CASSPSWGQLTNYGYTF. As DNA, the CDR3 is TGTGCCAGCAGCCCCAGTTGGGGACAGCTAACTAACTATGGCTACACCTTC.

This clone has just one count. This chain uses TRBV7-6 with TRBJ2-1; 12 positions match TRBD2. Germline CDR1 reads SGHVS; CDR2 reads FNYEAQ. CDR3 length: 16 amino acids. V gave up 6 bases and J gave up 7 bases; unmatched junction bases: 10. The CDR3 DNA sequence: TGTGCCAGCAGGATGATAGATACTAGCGGGAGGAATGAGCAGTTCTTC. This gives the protein CASRMIDTSGRNEQFF. The entire variable domain, with the rest obtained from reference TRBV7-6 and TRBJ2-1, is as follows: GAGVSQSPRYKVTKRGQDVALRCDPISGHVSLYWYRQALGQGPEFLTYFNYEAQQDKSGLPNDRFSAERPEGSISTLTIQRTEQRDSAMYRCASRMIDTSGRNEQFFGPGTRLTVL.

The chain links TRBV14 to TRBJ2-5; D not certain. Per germline, CDR1 SGHDN and CDR2 FVKESK. V dropped 4 bases and J dropped 2 bases, with 8 bases sitting between them. CDR3 length: 13 residues. This chain's CDR3 is CASSRGLQETQYF. CDR3 coding DNA: TGTGCCAGCAGCCGAGGATTACAAGAGACCCAGTACTTC.

The chain employs TRBV2 and TRBJ1-5; D is possibly TRBD1 (5 bases). Trimming cost V 5 bases and J 4 bases, with 12 bases left between them. The CDR3 loop spans 14 amino acids. The V gene's germline CDR1 is SNHLY and CDR2 FYNNEI. The CDR3 DNA sequence: TGTGCCAGCAGTTGGTCAGGGAAAAATCAGCCCCAGCATTTT. Its protein is CASSWSGKNQPQHF.

The chain couples TRBV12-5 to TRBJ1-4, with 11 bases aligning to TRBD1. Trimming removed 6 bases from V and 6 bases from J; junction bases left unmatched: 6. This CDR3 has 15 amino acids. Germline V gene data show CDR1 as LGHNT and CDR2 as FRNRAP. The CDR3 reads CASGRGTGGDEKLFF. The DNA of the CDR3 is TGTGCTAGTGGCCGCGGGACAGGGGGAGATGAAAAACTGTTTTTT.

The chain joins TRBV10-3 to TRBJ2-7; no definite D call. V lost 3 bases, J lost 6 bases, and 18 bases lay in between. The CDR3 is 15 amino acids. CDR1 and CDR2 (germline): ENHRY, SYGVKD. The CDR3 region has the DNA TGTGCCATCAGTGACTCGGACGGCGTCCGCGGCGAGCAGTACTTC. Encoded protein: CAISDSDGVRGEQYF.

J is TRBJ1-5 and V is TRBV7-2, with a tentative D call TRBD1 (6 bases). In germline, CDR1 is SGHTA, CDR2 FQGNSA. The V and J ends lost 5 bases and 2 bases respectively, with 16 bases between them. The length of the CDR3 is 16 residues. This CDR3 reads CASSITGIWGNQPQHF. The DNA for the CDR3 is TGTGCCAGCAGCATTACAGGGATATGGGGCAATCAGCCCCAGCATTTT.

The V and J genes are TRBV13 and TRBJ1-4, with D possibly TRBD1 on 6 matching bases. V lost 5 bases, J lost 3 bases, and 22 bases lay in between. The germline V gene has CDR1 PRHDT and CDR2 FYEKMQ (reference sequence). This CDR3 has 18 amino acids. The CDR3 DNA sequence: TGTGCCAGCAGCCTAAATGCCCTCGGGGGCGCGGCTAATGAAAAACTGTTTTTT. It specifies CASSLNALGGAANEKLFF.

The chain links TRBV6-1 to TRBJ1-5, with no clear D. The CDR3 is 16 residues long. The V gene lost 3 bases and the J gene lost 6 bases, with 18 bases spanning the gap. Per the germline V gene, CDR1 is MNHNS and CDR2 is SASEGT. This CDR3 is CASSEASGRAGQPQHF. The CDR3 DNA reads TGTGCCAGCAGTGAGGCTTCGGGAAGAGCAGGTCAGCCCCAGCATTTT.

The rearrangement joins TRBV7-2 to TRBJ1-2; 7 nucleotides line up with TRBD1. V shed 3 bases, J shed 5 bases, and the junction held 3 bases outside the gene matches. Germline loops: CDR1 SGHTA, CDR2 FQGNSA. CDR3 length: 13 amino acids. The CDR3 is CASSLTGRYGYTF. The CDR3 DNA follows: TGTGCCAGCAGCTTGACAGGGAGGTATGGCTACACCTTC.

The rearrangement links TRBV6-6 to TRBJ1-1; no definite D call. V lost 6 bases to trimming and J lost 4 bases, with 6 bases between them. The germline CDR1 and CDR2 sequences are MNHNY and SVGAGI (reference sequence). This CDR3 has 11 amino acids. CDR3 in DNA: TGTGCCAGCAGCCCGGCCACTGAAGCTTTCTTT. Encoded protein: CASSPATEAFF.